This T cell receptor (beta chain) was identified during a study of blood T cells in healthy people across ages. Primers used in a second PCR of about 7 to 11 cycles were a sample-barcoded 5' primer and a J-beta primer mix. The template-switch adaptor, which had 12 random nucleotides, put a tag on each cDNA molecule. TCRdb passed the 5' RACE reads through MiXCR, listing each CDR3 protein once. The sample carries 450,000 to 700,000 distinct CDR3 sequences, about 26% recorded once. This clonotype showed up just a few times. What it recognizes is unknown. Trimming left V 5 bases short and J 7 bases short, with 24 bases between. Germline CDR1 reads DFQATT; CDR2 reads SNEGSKA (reference sequence). CDR3 length: 16 amino acids. Overall study findings and caveats: The study found more naive CD4+ cells and higher diversity in long-lived than aged donors.

The chain carries TRBV20-1 and TRBJ2-4, with D possibly TRBD1 on 6 matching bases. Sequencing used blood. This receptor was taken from a woman in her sixties or seventies in good health. DNA for the CDR3: TGCAGTGCTCCGTCCCCAACAGGGCAATTGGGGAACATTCAGTACTTC. Translating it yields CSAPSPTGQLGNIQYF.